Shown below are 16 T cell receptor beta chains from a single sample sequenced in a study of regulatory T cells in long-lasting Graves disease. According to the study, TCR beta libraries were built with iRepertoire HTBI primers and CDR3-region Arm-PCR. TCRdb re-derived calls from the multiplex PCR reads in MiXCR, one entry per CDR3 protein. The data contain some 430,000 distinct CDR3 sequences, around a fifth of them singletons. Time point here: persistent/refractory GD, antithyroid drugs over 5 years with positive TRAb. PBMC-extracted RNA yielded the TCR library. The input for sequencing was peripheral blood mononuclear cells (PBMCs), taken when the disease was refractory, from a patient treated with antithyroid drugs. These receptors were collected from a female donor with Graves disease.

The chain combines TRBV20-1 with TRBJ1-5; no clear D. Trimming left V 1 base short and J 2 bases short, with 9 bases between. The CDR3 consists of 14 residues. Per the germline V gene, CDR1 is DFQATT and CDR2 is SNEGSKA (reference sequence). CDR3 loop: CSARASYGNQPQHF. In DNA form, the CDR3 reads TGCAGTGCTAGAGCCAGTTATGGCAATCAGCCCCAGCATTTT.

This clonotype was observed at least ten times. The genes are TRBV6-5 and TRBJ2-2, with 7 bases matching TRBD1. Germline assignment: CDR1 MNHEY and CDR2 SVGAGI. J was trimmed by 7 bases and V by 2 bases; bases with no gene match: 7. The CDR3 runs to 15 residues. The CDR3 coding sequence is TGTGCCAGCAGTTACATAAGACAGGGCAACGGGGAGCTGTTTTTT. This encodes CASSYIRQGNGELFF.

This clonotype was found a few times. The rearrangement links TRBV29-1 to TRBJ1-2; no clear D. Germline CDR1 and CDR2: SQVTM and ANQGSEA. The CDR3 loop spans 12 amino acids. V was shortened by 4 bases and J by 4 bases, with 10 bases between the two germline ends. CDR3 in amino acids: CSVAGNGYGYTF. CDR3 bases: TGCAGCGTTGCCGGGAATGGCTATGGCTACACCTTC.

Regarding this clonotype: This likely traces to a read error, being one base from a far larger clone. V and J are TRBV7-2 and TRBJ2-7; 7 nucleotides align to TRBD1. In germline, CDR1 is SGHTA, CDR2 FQGNSA. This CDR3 has 15 residues. The chain's CDR3 is CASNHHRDSSYERYF. In DNA form, the CDR3 reads TGTGCCAGCAACCATCACCGGGACAGTTCCTACGAGCGGTACTTC. Variable domain in full (rest from reference TRBV7-2 and TRBJ2-7): GAGVSQSPSNKVTEKGKDVELRCDPISGHTALYWYRQSLGQGLEFLIYFQGNSAPDKSGLPSDRFSAERTGGSVSTLTIQRTQQEDSAVYLCASNHHRDSSYERYFGPGTRLTVT.

This clonotype was recorded many times. The chain is built from TRBV10-3 and TRBJ1-2; D uncertain. The length of the CDR3 is 13 residues. Germline V gives CDR1 ENHRY, CDR2 SYGVKD. Trimming pared 4 bases from V and 0 bases from J, leaving 6 bases between. The CDR3 spells CAISVDSNYGYTF. CDR3 sequence (DNA): TGTGCCATCAGTGTTGACTCTAACTATGGCTACACCTTC.

The J gene is TRBJ1-2, the V gene TRBV7-9; D unresolved. The CDR3 is 14 residues long. The germline gives CDR1 SEHNR, CDR2 FQNEAQ (reference sequence). V was pared by 3 bases and J by 10 bases, with 18 bases between. The CDR3 DNA reads TGTGCCAGCAGCTTTGGAAGGAGACCGGGCTACTACACCTTC. It yields the protein CASSFGRRPGYYTF.

This clonotype was picked up many times. The rearrangement joins TRBV6-5 to TRBJ1-4, with D possibly matching TRBD1 (5 bases). The CDR3 extends over 15 amino acids. Trimming took off 2 bases at V and 12 bases at J, with 19 bases between the two ends. Looked up from germline, CDR1 is MNHEY and CDR2 is SVGAGI. CDR3 loop: CASSYGAGSGWELFF. The CDR3 DNA reads as TGTGCCAGCAGTTACGGGGCCGGCTCTGGTTGGGAACTGTTTTTT.

This clonotype was counted ten times or more. The chain links TRBV29-1 to TRBJ1-4; D not resolved. This CDR3 is 12 amino acids long. V was pared by 3 bases and J by 1 base, with 3 bases between. The germline V gene encodes CDR1 SQVTM and CDR2 ANQGSEA. The CDR3: CSVEGTNEKLFF. The CDR3 nucleotides are TGCAGCGTTGAGGGAACTAATGAAAAACTGTTTTTT.

This chain joins TRBV20-1 and TRBJ2-5; 11 nucleotides agree with TRBD2. Germline CDR1 DFQATT, CDR2 SNEGSKA (reference sequence). The CDR3 totals 13 residues. The trim removed 3 bases at V and 7 bases at J, leaving 4 bases unmatched. The CDR3 DNA follows: TGCAGTGCTAGGAATAGCGGGGGGGCGACCCAGTACTTC. As protein: CSARNSGGATQYF.

This clonotype appeared many times. An end of the junction differs from the germline gene, which may be a read error. The J gene is TRBJ1-1, the V gene TRBV5-1; no clear D. CDR1 is SGHRS and CDR2 is YFSETQ in the germline V gene. The CDR3 is 12 residues long. The CDR3 DNA follows: TGTGCCAGCAGCTTAGGAGGACCTGAAGCTTTCTTT. This sequence encodes CASSLGGPEAFF.

This clonotype was seen repeatedly, ten times or more. The chain carries TRBV15 and TRBJ2-4; D is uncertain. Trimming removed 1 base at V and 0 bases at J, with 10 bases between. Germline V gives CDR1 LNHNV, CDR2 YYDKDF (reference sequence). The CDR3 is 16 residues long. CDR3 protein: CATSRGELRAKNIQYF. The CDR3 nucleotides read TGTGCCACCAGCAGAGGTGAATTGCGAGCCAAAAACATTCAGTACTTC.

The chain couples TRBV7-9 to TRBJ1-2; TRBD1 might be the D (5 bases). The ends were cut back, 8 bases at V and 5 bases at J, with 21 bases in the middle. Germline V gene data show CDR1 as SEHNR and CDR2 as FQNEAQ (reference sequence). The CDR3 contains 15 residues. This CDR3 reads CASRHSGAEEYGYTF. The DNA of the CDR3 is TGTGCCAGCCGCCATTCCGGGGCCGAGGAATATGGCTACACCTTC. Full variable domain (missing parts from reference TRBV7-9 and TRBJ1-2): DTGVSQNPRHKITKRGQNVTFRCDPISEHNRLYWYRQTLGQGPEFLTYFQNEAQLEKSRLLSDRFSAERPKGSFSTLEIQRTEQGDSAMYLCASRHSGAEEYGYTFGSGTRLTVV.

This clonotype was observed a handful of times. The CDR3 DNA reads TGCGCCAGCAGCTTGGTGGCGGGAGGGGGTCAAGAGACCCAGTACTTC. Translated: CASSLVAGGGQETQYF. The chain employs TRBV5-1 and TRBJ2-5, with TRBD2 matching 9 bases. This CDR3 has 16 residues. The germline CDR1 and CDR2 sequences are SGHRS and YFSETQ. Trimming at V came to 0 bases and at J to 2 bases, leaving 5 bases not matched to a gene.

The V call is TRBV7-2, the J call TRBJ1-1; D is undetermined. The CDR3 is 17 residues long. Germline values: CDR1 SGHTA, CDR2 FQGNSA. Trimming shortened V by 1 base and J by 3 bases, and 18 bases separated the two germline ends. CDR3 loop: CASSLDWWERVDTEAFF. The CDR3 DNA is TGTGCCAGCAGCTTAGACTGGTGGGAAAGGGTGGACACTGAAGCTTTCTTT.

The V call is TRBV7-2, the J call TRBJ2-7; the match to TRBD1 covers 7 bases. The junction had 6 bases not matched to a gene; V was cut back by 5 bases and J by 2 bases. The CDR3 is made up of 14 amino acids. Germline V gene lookup returns CDR1 SGHTA and CDR2 FQGNSA. The CDR3 loop is CASSPTDRAYEQYF. CDR3 nucleotides: TGTGCCAGCAGCCCTACCGACAGGGCCTACGAGCAGTACTTC.

This clonotype showed up many times. In nucleotides, the CDR3 is TGTGCCAGCAGTCGTACTGCTCTGGAGACCCAGTACTTC. Translating gives CASSRTALETQYF. The rearrangement uses TRBV12-3 or TRBV12-4 and TRBJ2-5, with D uncertain. CDR3 length: 13 amino acids. Deletions cut 5 bases from V and 5 bases from J, with 12 bases between.